The source of this TCR beta chain is a study of beta chain features in type 1 diabetes. Regarding the study as a whole: Sampled from patients, naive, central memory and Treg TCRB repertoires appeared more similar than those sampled from healthy donors. Cells carrying high TCR expression could end up over-represented when cDNA is sequenced.

CD45RO/CCR7/CD25/CD127/CD95/CD27 separated CD4+ naive, central memory, regulatory and stem cell-like memory cells by sorting. This clone was detected only once. No antigen is known for it. This CDR3 is built from 14 residues. Per the germline V gene, CDR1 is LNHDA and CDR2 is SQIVND (reference sequence). The ends were cut back, 6 bases at V and 6 bases at J, with 17 bases in the middle. The authors reverse transcribed all of the isolated RNA, so sequencing captured expressed TCRB transcripts. This table comes from immunoSEQ multiplex PCR, and its TCRdb copy is limited to in-frame clones, with some not included. Altogether about 210,000 clones are present, 11% being singletons, with the ten largest covering 1% to 1.5%.

This receptor was identified in a man between 18 and 35 years old in good health. The V and J genes are TRBV19 and TRBJ1-2, with a possible D match to TRBD1 (6 bases). Input material: central memory CD4+ T cells from blood. The CDR3 loop reads CASRSRLQGHGYTF. The CDR3 DNA is TGTGCCAGTAGGAGCCGGTTACAGGGCCATGGCTACACCTTC.